The next 7 T cell receptor beta chains were all read from a single sample in a study of blood T cell repertoires in COVID-19. Profiling relied on immunoSEQ multiplex PCR, and the TCRdb table lists in-frame clones only, not all of them. The sample yields a few hundred thousand clones, approximately 88% seen once. The sequenced sample was PBMCs or T cells enriched from blood (not recorded which). These receptors all stem from a middle-aged woman with acute COVID-19.

The V call is TRBV19, the J call TRBJ2-3; TRBD1 matches at 9 bases. The CDR3 runs 16 residues. Looked up from germline, CDR1 is LNHDA and CDR2 is SQIVND (reference sequence). The trim removed 2 bases at V and 1 base at J, leaving 4 bases unmatched. The CDR3 region is CASSILRDRGTDTQYF. The CDR3 nucleotides are TGTGCCAGTAGTATACTCCGGGACAGGGGCACAGATACGCAGTATTTT.

This chain joins TRBV11-2 and TRBJ2-7; a possible D gene is TRBD2 (6 bases). This CDR3 region has 14 residues. Germline CDR1 is SGHAT and CDR2 is FQNNGV. Deletions cut 5 bases from V and 3 bases from J, with 14 bases between. The CDR3 loop is CASSRGTDYYEQYF. The CDR3 region has the DNA TGTGCCAGCAGCCGGGGGACTGACTACTACGAGCAGTACTTC.

Only a few counts were recorded for this clone. V usage is TRBV6-5 and J usage is TRBJ2-5; a possible D gene is TRBD2 (6 bases). This CDR3 has 12 amino acids. Trimming took off 4 bases at V and 5 bases at J, with 8 bases between the two ends. Germline V gene data show CDR1 as MNHEY and CDR2 as SVGAGI. The CDR3 here is CASSSSAETQYF. DNA for the CDR3: TGTGCCAGCAGTTCTAGCGCGGAGACCCAGTACTTC.

The rearrangement uses TRBV24-1 and TRBJ2-5, with 9 bases lining up with TRBD1. The CDR3 consists of 17 residues. Germline CDR1 KGHDR, CDR2 SFDVKD. J lost 2 bases, V lost 0 bases, and 6 bases had no gene match. As DNA, the CDR3 is TGTGCCACCAGTGATTTGCGACGGACAGGGGATCAAGAGACCCAGTACTTC. Residues: CATSDLRRTGDQETQYF.

The chain has TRBV7-9 and TRBJ2-3, with 7 bases aligning to TRBD2. V lost 1 base and J lost 4; bases outside the gene matches: 8. Germline loops: CDR1 SEHNR, CDR2 FQNEAQ (reference sequence). CDR3 length: 16 amino acids. CDR3 amino acids: CASSLVRPAGADTQYF. Here the CDR3 DNA reads TGTGCCAGCAGCTTAGTAAGGCCGGCGGGGGCAGATACGCAGTATTTT. Combining the CDR3 with reference TRBV7-9 and TRBJ2-3 gives the whole variable domain DTGVSQNPRHKITKRGQNVTFRCDPISEHNRLYWYRQTLGQGPEFLTYFQNEAQLEKSRLLSDRFSAERPKGSFSTLEIQRTEQGDSAMYLCASSLVRPAGADTQYFGPGTRLTVL.

V gene TRBV3-1 (or the pseudogene TRBV3-2) combines with J gene TRBJ1-1, with 9 bases aligning to TRBD1. With V trimmed by 0 bases and J by 10 bases, 9 bases remained unmatched. The CDR3 runs 15 residues. In germline, CDR1 is LGHDT, CDR2 YNNKEL (reference sequence). The CDR3 DNA reads as TGTGCCAGCAGCCAAGATTCGACAGGGGGTAGAGTAGCTTTCTTT. It encodes CASSQDSTGGRVAFF.

As regards this clone: This CDR3 is also generated by other DNA sequences in the sample. The chain combines TRBV30 with TRBJ1-5; 8 bases are a match to TRBD1. The V and J ends lost 3 bases and 4 bases, in that order; junction bases with no gene match: 5. The CDR3 sequence is 14 residues long. Germline V gene data show CDR1 as GTSNPN and CDR2 as SVGIG (reference sequence). The CDR3 nucleotides are TGTGCCTGGAGCTATACAGGGGGAAATCAGCCCCAGCATTTT. Its protein is CAWSYTGGNQPQHF.